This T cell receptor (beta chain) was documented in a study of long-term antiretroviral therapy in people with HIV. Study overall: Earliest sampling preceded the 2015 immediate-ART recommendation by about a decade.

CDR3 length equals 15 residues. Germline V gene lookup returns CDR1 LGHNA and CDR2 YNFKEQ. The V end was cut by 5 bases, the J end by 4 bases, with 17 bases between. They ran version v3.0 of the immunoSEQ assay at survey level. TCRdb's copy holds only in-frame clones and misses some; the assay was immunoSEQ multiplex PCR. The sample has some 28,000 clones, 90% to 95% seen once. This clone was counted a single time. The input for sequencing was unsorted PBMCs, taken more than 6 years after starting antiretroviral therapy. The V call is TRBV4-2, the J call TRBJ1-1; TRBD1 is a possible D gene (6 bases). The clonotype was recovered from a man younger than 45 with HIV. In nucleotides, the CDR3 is TGTGCCAGCAGCAAGAATAACAGGGTTTTCACTGAAGCTTTCTTT. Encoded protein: CASSKNNRVFTEAFF.